The rows below give T cell receptor beta chains drawn from one sample of a study of somatic mutations in cytotoxic T cells in rheumatoid arthritis. Using immunoSEQ multiplex PCR, the repertoire was profiled, and TCRdb retains in-frame clones only, with some absent. In the table there are 20,000 to 25,000 clones, about 86% of which are singletons. Specimen: CD8+ T cells sorted from blood. The receptors shown here come from a woman between 45 and 60 years old in good health. CDR3s include the opening cysteine and the closing phenylalanine or tryptophan. D genes are given only for firm matches. Some rows have no size entry. The others give once, few or many, or a class for an expanded clone.

TRBJ2-2 | . | TRBV7-2 | TRBD2 | CASIDVWASGHTGELFF | TGTGCCAGCATCGACGTCTGGGCTAGCGGTCACACCGGGGAGCTGTTTTTT
TRBJ1-1 | . | TRBV28 | TRBD1 | CASSLSLQGGSEAFF | TGTGCCAGCAGTTTATCCCTACAGGGGGGCTCTGAAGCTTTCTTT
TRBJ2-5 | . | TRBV4-3 | TRBD1 | CASSPGTGAQETQYF | TGCGCCAGCAGCCCCGGGACAGGAGCCCAAGAGACCCAGTACTTC
TRBJ2-1 | . | TRBV7-2 | . | CASSLVGTYNEQFF | TGTGCCAGCAGCTTAGTAGGGACCTACAATGAGCAGTTCTTC
TRBJ2-2 | . | TRBV14 | . | CASSQEDSYTGELFF | TGTGCCAGCAGCCAAGAGGACAGTTACACCGGGGAGCTGTTTTTT
TRBJ2-3 | . | TRBV27 | . | CASSHTLGTATSTDTQYF | TGTGCCAGCAGCCATACCCTGGGGACGGCCACTAGCACAGATACGCAGTATTTT
TRBJ2-1 | few | TRBV27 | . | CASSSRQFTYNEQFF | TGTGCCAGCAGTTCGCGACAGTTCACCTACAATGAGCAGTTCTTC
TRBJ2-3 | . | TRBV19 | . | CALIMDTQYF | TGTGCCCTAATAATGGATACGCAGTATTTT
TRBJ2-1 | . | TRBV4-1 | TRBD1 | CASSPRPLRTGTDNEQFF | TGCGCCAGCAGCCCCCGCCCCTTGCGTACCGGGACAGACAATGAGCAGTTCTTC
TRBJ2-1 | . | TRBV2 | TRBD1 | CASMTGVNEQFF | TGTGCCAGCATGACAGGGGTTAATGAGCAGTTCTTC
TRBJ2-1 | . | TRBV4-3 | . | CASSQDLRGGPNEQFF | TGCGCCAGCAGCCAGGACCTCAGGGGGGGCCCTAATGAGCAGTTCTTC
TRBJ2-1 | . | TRBV19 | TRBD1 | CASSHWGTGENEQFF | TGTGCCAGTAGTCACTGGGGGACAGGGGAGAATGAGCAGTTCTTC
TRBJ2-1 | . | TRBV27 | . | CASSLGGQYNEQFF | TGTGCCAGCAGTTTAGGAGGCCAGTACAATGAGCAGTTCTTC
TRBJ2-1 | . | TRBV25-1 | . | CASSEWLDEQFF | TGTGCCAGCAGTGAATGGCTGGATGAGCAGTTCTTC
TRBJ1-4 | . | TRBV9 | . | CASSVDGNTNEKLFF | TGTGCCAGCAGCGTAGACGGTAACACTAATGAAAAACTGTTTTTT
TRBJ2-1 | . | TRBV28 | TRBD2 | CASSSSGGENNEQFF | TGTGCCAGCAGTTCTAGCGGGGGGGAAAATAATGAGCAGTTCTTC
TRBJ2-5 | . | TRBV5-6 | . | CASFRLGGGSQETQYF | TGTGCCTCGTTTCGCCTCGGAGGCGGCTCCCAAGAGACCCAGTACTTC
TRBJ2-2 | once | TRBV28 | TRBD1 | CASSKVLGQGTGELFF | TGTGCCAGCAGTAAGGTCCTGGGACAGGGAACCGGGGAGCTGTTTTTT
TRBJ2-3 | . | TRBV29-1 | . | CSVPYTDTQYF | TGCAGCGTTCCGTACACAGATACGCAGTATTTT
TRBJ1-5 | . | TRBV7-6 | . | CASSLGNNQPQHF | TGTGCCAGCAGCTTAGGAAACAATCAGCCCCAGCATTTT
TRBJ1-1 | . | TRBV29-1 | . | CSVEAGLNTEAFF | TGCAGCGTTGAAGCAGGTTTGAACACTGAAGCTTTCTTT
TRBJ2-1 | . | TRBV2 | TRBD2 | CASFGARGVNNEQFF | TGTGCCAGCTTTGGGGCGCGGGGGGTAAACAATGAGCAGTTCTTC
TRBJ2-7 | . | TRBV7-9 | TRBD1 | CASNPPGQGPYEQYF | TGTGCCAGCAACCCTCCGGGACAGGGTCCCTACGAGCAGTACTTC
TRBJ2-7 | . | TRBV7-2 | . | CASSLVGYEQYF | TGTGCCAGCAGCTTAGTGGGTTACGAGCAGTACTTC
TRBJ2-5 | . | TRBV4-1 | . | CASSPQQGLGETQYF | TGCGCCAGCAGCCCACAACAGGGATTAGGGGAGACCCAGTACTTC
TRBJ1-2 | . | TRBV7-2 | . | CASSPKGRGGDYGYTF | TGTGCCAGCAGTCCCAAGGGGCGGGGGGGAGACTATGGCTACACCTTC